This TCR beta chain was captured by sequencing in a study of tumor-infiltrating lymphocytes in primary liver carcinoma. The study extracted blood RNA from unsorted whole blood and also extracted germline DNA. Blood samples of 3.5 to 4 milliliters were drawn preoperatively. Study conclusions and caveats: Pairs of tumor regions overlapped more than tumor-adjacent and tumor-blood pairs did.

Priming with a constant-region primer yielded TCR beta cDNA from approximately 500 ng total RNA. Construction of TCR beta libraries relied on three successive nested multiplex PCR rounds employing slightly modified ARM-PCR. Both of the initial two PCR rounds ran for around 9 cycles and employed TRBV1-TRBV30 forward primers alongside a C-beta reverse primer. MiXCR was run by TCRdb on the multiplex PCR reads, yielding one entry per CDR3 protein. The sample lists approximately 300,000 distinct CDR3 sequences, 65% occurring once. CDR3 length equals 16 residues. Germline assignment: CDR1 MNHEY and CDR2 SVGEGT. On this clonotype: Its cognate antigen is unknown. The conserved closing phenylalanine or tryptophan is absent in this CDR3, likely reflecting a read error.

Sequencing was done on a sample of peripheral blood. This clonotype was obtained from a man aged 35 to 55 with primary liver carcinoma and hepatitis B virus infection. The chain links TRBV6-2 or TRBV6-3 to TRBJ2-3; 11 positions match TRBD1. The CDR3 nucleotides read TGTGCCAGCAGTTATGGTGGACAGGGGGCGACAGGTACGCAGTATTTA. Translating gives CASSYGGQGATGTQYL.